These 29 T cell receptor beta chains originate from one sample sequenced in a study of cytomegalovirus exposure and HLA in healthy donors (TCRdb year 2017). Libraries were constructed by the immunoSEQ multiplex PCR assay. A mixture of 60 forward primers for TCR Vbeta segments and 13 reverse primers for TCR Jbeta segments was used in the multiplex PCR. Held by TCRdb, this immuneACCESS table contains in-frame sequences only and omits some clones. Under half of the omission traces to an unresolved V gene where checked; the cause of the rest is unknown. The sample records about 60,000 clones, roughly 71% of which are singletons. About 32% of the sample lies in the top ten. The sequenced sample was PBMCs. The source of these receptors is a man between 35 and 55 years old in good health and CMV-seropositive.

The V and J genes are TRBV6-1 and TRBJ2-2; TRBD2 might be the D (7 bases). The germline V gene encodes CDR1 MNHNS and CDR2 SASEGT. V was clipped by 11 bases and J by 5 bases, with 9 bases between them. This CDR3 is built from 11 residues. Here the CDR3 reads CAGGATGELFF. The CDR3 DNA reads TGTGCCGGGGGGGCGACCGGGGAGCTGTTTTTT.

This clone was counted a single time. This chain joins TRBV7-9 and TRBJ2-7; D ambiguous. The V end lost 2 bases, the J end lost 7 bases, and 12 bases lay between the germline ends. The CDR3 extends over 13 amino acids. Germline V gene lookup returns CDR1 SEHNR and CDR2 FQNEAQ (reference sequence). The CDR3 spells CASSLLTAGEQYF. CDR3 nucleotides: TGTGCCAGCAGCTTATTGACTGCCGGGGAGCAGTACTTC.

The CDR3 coding sequence is TGTGCCAGCAGCTTGGTTGGACAGGGTCAAAACATTCAGTACTTC. This codes for CASSLVGQGQNIQYF. The chain carries TRBV5-6 and TRBJ2-4, with 8 bases matching TRBD1. The CDR3 contains 15 residues. V lost 0 bases to trimming and J lost 5 bases; unmatched junction nucleotides: 4. The germline V gene has CDR1 SGHDT and CDR2 YYEEEE.

DNA of the CDR3: TGTGCCAGCAGTTATGCGGATACGCAGTATTTT. It translates to CASSYADTQYF. The chain joins TRBV2 to TRBJ2-3; D not resolved. The V and J ends lost 5 bases and 6 bases respectively, with 6 bases between them. The germline CDR1 and CDR2 sequences are SNHLY and FYNNEI. This CDR3 contains 11 residues. Complete variable domain (other parts from reference TRBV2 and TRBJ2-3): EPEVTQTPSHQVTQMGQEVILRCVPISNHLYFYWYRQILGQKVEFLVSFYNNEISEKSEIFDDQFSVERPDGSNFTLKIRSTKLEDSAMYFCASSYADTQYFGPGTRLTVL.

V gene TRBV2 combines with J gene TRBJ1-2; a possible D gene is TRBD1 (5 bases). This CDR3 is 13 amino acids long. The germline V and J ends were trimmed by 11 bases and 4 bases, with 17 bases remaining between them. Germline assignment: CDR1 SNHLY and CDR2 FYNNEI. DNA of the CDR3: TGTGCCTCAGACGATCAGGGAAGCTATGGCTACACCTTC. Encoded protein: CASDDQGSYGYTF. The whole variable domain, remainder taken from reference TRBV2 and TRBJ1-2, is EPEVTQTPSHQVTQMGQEVILRCVPISNHLYFYWYRQILGQKVEFLVSFYNNEISEKSEIFDDQFSVERPDGSNFTLKIRSTKLEDSAMYFCASDDQGSYGYTFGSGTRLTVV.

This chain links TRBV6-5 with TRBJ1-2, with a possible D match to TRBD1 (5 bases). In germline, CDR1 is MNHEY, CDR2 SVGAGI. V lost 7 bases to trimming and J lost 8 bases, with 14 bases between them. This CDR3 contains 12 residues. The CDR3 DNA is TGTGCCAGCACTACAGGATACGCCGGCTACACCTTC. It codes for CASTTGYAGYTF.

The chain links TRBV25-1 to TRBJ1-2; the D gene is possibly TRBD1 (5 bases). This CDR3 region has 12 residues. Trimming shortened V by 8 bases and J by 4 bases, and 11 bases separated the two germline ends. CDR1 and CDR2 (germline): MGHDK, SYGVNS. The DNA of the CDR3 is TGTGCCAGCTCGCTCGACAGCTATGGCTACACCTTC. Protein product: CASSLDSYGYTF.

The J gene is TRBJ1-1, the V gene TRBV5-1; 7 nucleotides agree with TRBD1. After removal of 1 base from V and 1 base from J, the junction contained 7 bases not matched to a gene. Germline values: CDR1 SGHRS, CDR2 YFSETQ. This CDR3 spans 16 amino acids. CDR3 sequence reads: CASSLFTGARNTEAFF. The CDR3 DNA follows: TGCGCCAGCAGCTTGTTCACAGGGGCGAGGAACACTGAAGCTTTCTTT. The full variable domain, in which reference TRBV5-1 and TRBJ1-1 provide the parts outside the CDR3, is KAGVTQTPRYLIKTRGQQVTLSCSPISGHRSVSWYQQTPGQGLQFLFEYFSETQRNKGNFPGRFSGRQFSNSRSEMNVSTLELGDSALYLCASSLFTGARNTEAFFGQGTRLTVV.

V gene TRBV7-8 combines with J gene TRBJ2-1; a possible D gene is TRBD1 (5 bases). Per germline, CDR1 SGHVS and CDR2 FQNEAQ. Trimming took 3 bases from V and 0 from J, leaving 9 bases between them. The CDR3 length is 15 residues. The CDR3 nucleotides read TGTGCCAGCAGCTTTGACAGAGACTCCTACAATGAGCAGTTCTTC. Translating gives CASSFDRDSYNEQFF.

The chain is built from TRBV19 and TRBJ1-6; D remains ambiguous. The CDR3 totals 13 residues. Trimming pared 7 bases from V and 9 bases from J, leaving 13 bases between. The V gene's germline CDR1 is LNHDA and CDR2 SQIVND (reference sequence). The CDR3 DNA is TGTGCCAGTACCCCTCCGGGAGGTTCACCCCTCCACTTT. This translates into CASTPPGGSPLHF.

The chain employs TRBV27 and TRBJ1-2, with TRBD1 as a possible D gene (5 bases). Germline V gene lookup returns CDR1 MNHEY and CDR2 SMNVEV (reference sequence). The CDR3 covers 15 residues. V was cut by 2 bases and J by 2 bases, with 12 bases left in between. CDR3 in amino acids: CASSLTGHPNYGYTF. The DNA for the CDR3 is TGTGCCAGCAGTTTAACTGGACACCCGAACTATGGCTACACCTTC.

This sequence joins TRBV6-5 and TRBJ1-1, with a tentative D call TRBD1 (5 bases). The CDR3 sequence is 13 residues long. CDR1 MNHEY and CDR2 SVGAGI come from the germline V gene. V dropped 2 bases and J dropped 2 bases, with 6 bases sitting between them. CDR3 sequence: CASSYTGNTEAFF. Here the CDR3 DNA reads TGTGCCAGCAGTTACACAGGTAACACTGAAGCTTTCTTT.

The chain recombines TRBV10-1 with TRBJ2-5, with 9 positions matching TRBD1. With 5 bases clipped from V and 5 bases from J, the junction kept 9 bases outside the gene matches. The CDR3 runs 15 residues. Germline V gives CDR1 WNHNN, CDR2 SYGVQD (reference sequence). The chain's CDR3 is CASSTMDRGEETQYF. CDR3 bases: TGCGCCAGCAGTACCATGGACAGGGGCGAGGAGACCCAGTACTTC.

This chain joins TRBV5-1 and TRBJ1-1; D gene unclear. Germline V gene sequence: CDR1 SGHRS, CDR2 YFSETQ. V was cut by 0 bases and J by 0 bases, with 9 bases left in between. This CDR3 is 15 amino acids long. The CDR3: CASSLEGAMNTEAFF. The DNA for the CDR3 is TGCGCCAGCAGCTTGGAGGGAGCAATGAACACTGAAGCTTTCTTT.

V and J are TRBV7-9 and TRBJ1-2; no clear D. Trimming pared 5 bases from V and 1 base from J, leaving 5 bases between. There are 12 residues in the CDR3. Germline V lookup: CDR1 SEHNR, CDR2 FQNEAQ (reference sequence). In nucleotides, the CDR3 is TGTGCCAGCAGCGCGAGTAACTATGGCTACACCTTC. Translation: CASSASNYGYTF.

V gene TRBV7-8 combines with J gene TRBJ2-7; 10 nucleotides line up with TRBD1. The CDR3 has 17 residues. Trimming cost V 3 bases and J 4 bases; bases outside gene matches: 12. CDR1 and CDR2 from the germline V gene are SGHVS and FQNEAQ. The chain's CDR3 is CASSFGTGEYSPYEQYF. CDR3 DNA sequence: TGTGCCAGCAGCTTCGGGACAGGGGAATATTCCCCATACGAGCAGTACTTC.

The CDR3 protein is CASSYDRGGETQYF. CDR3 coding DNA: TGTGCCAGCAGCTACGACAGGGGAGGGGAGACCCAGTACTTC. The chain uses TRBV5-4 and TRBJ2-5; possible D gene TRBD1, 8 bases. Germline CDR1 and CDR2: SGHNT and YYREEE (reference sequence). The V end lost 3 bases, the J end lost 5 bases, and 14 bases lay between the germline ends. The CDR3 has 14 residues. The complete variable domain, with remaining parts taken from reference TRBV5-4 and TRBJ2-5, reads ETGVTQSPTHLIKTRGQQVTLRCSSQSGHNTVSWYQQALGQGPQFIFQYYREEENGRGNFPPRFSGLQFPNYSSELNVNALELDDSALYLCASSYDRGGETQYFGPGTRLLVL.

This rearrangement joins TRBV7-2 to TRBJ1-1, with TRBD1 as a possible D gene (6 bases). From germline, CDR1 is SGHTA and CDR2 FQGNSA. The CDR3 loop spans 17 amino acids. The germline V and J ends were trimmed by 2 bases and 5 bases, with 21 bases remaining between them. CDR3 nucleotide sequence: TGTGCCAGCAGCTTAAGGACAGCCTGGTCGGGGAAGACTGAAGCTTTCTTT. Its translation is CASSLRTAWSGKTEAFF. The full variable domain, with the rest looked up from reference TRBV7-2 and TRBJ1-1, is GAGVSQSPSNKVTEKGKDVELRCDPISGHTALYWYRQSLGQGLEFLIYFQGNSAPDKSGLPSDRFSAERTGGSVSTLTIQRTQQEDSAVYLCASSLRTAWSGKTEAFFGQGTRLTVV.

The chain links TRBV5-4 to TRBJ1-6, with D possibly matching TRBD1 (6 bases). CDR3 length: 13 amino acids. Germline assignment: CDR1 SGHNT and CDR2 YYREEE (reference sequence). Deletions cut 4 bases from V and 5 bases from J, with 7 bases between. The CDR3 bases are TGTGCCAGCAGCCGGACAGATAATTCACCCCTCCACTTT. It translates to CASSRTDNSPLHF. The complete variable domain, with remaining parts taken from reference TRBV5-4 and TRBJ1-6, reads ETGVTQSPTHLIKTRGQQVTLRCSSQSGHNTVSWYQQALGQGPQFIFQYYREEENGRGNFPPRFSGLQFPNYSSELNVNALELDDSALYLCASSRTDNSPLHFGNGTRLTVT.

This clone occurred once. The rearrangement uses TRBV7-3 and TRBJ1-1, with D possibly matching TRBD1 (5 bases). Germline assignment: CDR1 SGHTA and CDR2 FQGTGA. This CDR3 contains 14 residues. With 2 bases removed from V and 3 bases from J, the gap between germline ends came to 10 bases. The CDR3 DNA is TGTGCCAGCAGCTTATCAGGGATTGACACTGAAGCTTTCTTT. Amino acids: CASSLSGIDTEAFF.

This chain links TRBV6-6 with TRBJ1-1; D is uncertain. This CDR3 contains 14 residues. V lost 4 bases, J lost 5 bases, and 14 bases lay in between. Per the germline V gene, CDR1 is MNHNY and CDR2 is SVGAGI (reference sequence). CDR3 sequence (DNA): TGTGCCAGCAGTTCCCAACAAAGAAGAACTGAAGCTTTCTTT. Translated: CASSSQQRRTEAFF.

The chain carries TRBV6-5 and TRBJ1-1; D may be TRBD1 (6 bases). The CDR3 is made up of 15 amino acids. V lost 1 base to trimming and J lost 2 bases, with 11 bases between them. Germline V CDR1 and CDR2: MNHEY, SVGAGI. CDR3 in DNA: TGTGCCAGCAGTTACTTGTCAGGGGATAACACTGAAGCTTTCTTT. Its translation is CASSYLSGDNTEAFF.

The chain combines TRBV7-2 with TRBJ2-4; 10 bases match TRBD2. The CDR3 has 18 amino acids. With V trimmed by 5 bases and J by 0 bases, 10 bases remained unmatched. Per germline, CDR1 SGHTA and CDR2 FQGNSA. CDR3 in DNA: TGTGCCAGCAGCCACAGCGGGGGGGCCCGGATAGCCAAAAACATTCAGTACTTC. Amino acid sequence: CASSHSGGARIAKNIQYF.

This chain links TRBV6-5 with TRBJ1-1; the D is unclear. Germline loops: CDR1 MNHEY, CDR2 SVGAGI. The V end lost 6 bases, the J end lost 5 bases, and 7 bases lay between the germline ends. This CDR3 comprises 11 residues. CDR3 nucleotides: TGTGCCAGCAGCCACCTAACTGAAGCTTTCTTT. It translates to CASSHLTEAFF.

A few counts support this clone. The same CDR3 also results from other DNA sequences found in this sample. The chain joins TRBV4-3 to TRBJ1-4; 7 nucleotides match TRBD1. CDR3 length: 14 amino acids. Losses at the gene ends were 4 bases for V and 4 bases for J; bases not matched to a gene: 3. Germline loops: CDR1 LGHNA, CDR2 YSLEER. CDR3 sequence reads: CASSPRQGNEKLFF. In nucleotides, the CDR3 is TGCGCCAGCAGCCCCAGACAGGGTAATGAAAAACTGTTTTTT.

The chain links TRBV4-1 to TRBJ2-7; 12 bases align to TRBD2. This CDR3 is built from 21 residues. V lost 4 bases and J lost 6; bases outside the gene matches: 25. Germline-derived CDR1 and CDR2 are MGHRA and YSYEKL. CDR3 in DNA: TGCGCCAGCAGCCTCAGCCCGGCCTCTCCTAGGACCCTAGCGGGGGGGCTCGAGCAGTACTTC. Translated: CASSLSPASPRTLAGGLEQYF.

A single count supports this clone. The CDR3 region has the DNA TGTGCCAGCGACTTAAGCGGGGGGGCAGATACGCAGTATTTT. This codes for CASDLSGGADTQYF. V gene TRBV2 combines with J gene TRBJ2-3; 10 bases map to TRBD2. CDR1 and CDR2 (germline): SNHLY, FYNNEI. V lost 8 bases to trimming and J lost 4 bases; unmatched junction nucleotides: 6. This CDR3 contains 14 residues.

V usage is TRBV7-3 and J usage is TRBJ2-1; D might be TRBD1 (6 bases). Trimming took off 2 bases at V and 8 bases at J, with 10 bases between the two ends. The CDR3 runs 13 residues. The germline V gene encodes CDR1 SGHTA and CDR2 FQGTGA. The CDR3 here is CASSLRRGDEQFF. The CDR3 DNA is TGTGCCAGCAGCTTACGCAGGGGCGATGAGCAGTTCTTC.

J is TRBJ2-5 and V is TRBV5-4; 11 nucleotides align to TRBD2. The J call may not be correct, given that the DNA end is closer to TRBJ2-7. The CDR3 has 15 amino acids. Germline-derived CDR1 and CDR2 are SGHNT and YYREEE (reference sequence). The CDR3 nucleotides are TGTGCCAGCAGCTTGAAACTAGCGGGGGTCTACGAGCAGTACTTC. It translates to CASSLKLAGVYEQYF.